The 14 T cell receptor beta chains in this list originate from one sample, sequenced in a study of T-cell reconstitution after alpha-beta-depleted transplantation in children. The TCRbeta library incorporated unique molecular identifiers. TCRdb reanalysed the PCR reads using MiXCR and keeps one entry per CDR3 protein. The table shows roughly 300,000 distinct CDR3 sequences, with roughly 11% occurring only once. Sequenced material: peripheral blood, taken 180 days after TCRalphabeta/CD19-depleted stem cell transplant. These receptors originate from a male patient aged 2-10 years who had a stem cell transplant for chronic granulomatous disease, so the T cells may come from the graft donor.

This clonotype showed up many times. The chain recombines TRBV5-1 with TRBJ1-1; D remains unclear. The CDR3 runs 13 residues. V lost 1 base and J 2 bases, leaving 6 bases between the germline ends. The germline V gene encodes CDR1 SGHRS and CDR2 YFSETQ. The CDR3 coding sequence is TGCGCCAGCAGCTTGTCGGATAACACTGAAGCTTTCTTT. It yields the protein CASSLSDNTEAFF.

This clonotype was seen at least ten times. The V call is TRBV9, the J call TRBJ1-1, with a tentative D call TRBD1 (6 bases). The germline gives CDR1 SGDLS, CDR2 YYNGEE. The CDR3 totals 18 residues. V lost 0 bases to trimming and J lost 2 bases, with 20 bases between them. Here the CDR3 reads CASSVGWTSGETNTEAFF. Here the CDR3 DNA reads TGTGCCAGCAGCGTAGGGTGGACCTCAGGGGAAACAAACACTGAAGCTTTCTTT.

A remark on this clonotype: A much larger clone differs from this one at a single base, so this may be a read error. V and J are TRBV10-3 and TRBJ1-2; TRBD1 is a possible D gene (5 bases). The CDR3 covers 14 residues. Germline V lookup: CDR1 ENHRY, CDR2 SYGVKD. The CDR3 bases are TGTGCCATCAGGCACGACGAACAGGACTATGGCGACACCTTC. Residues: CAIRHDEQDYGDTF.

This clonotype was found many times. This chain connects TRBV7-2 to TRBJ2-3; D may be TRBD2 (5 bases). Trimming cost V 5 bases and J 2 bases, with 8 bases left between them. The CDR3 consists of 13 residues. The germline CDR1 and CDR2 sequences are SGHTA and FQGNSA. The CDR3 is CASSRTDTDTQYF. In nucleotides, the CDR3 is TGTGCCAGCAGCAGGACTGACACAGATACGCAGTATTTT.

This clonotype was seen many times. The V call is TRBV4-2, the J call TRBJ1-3, with D possibly being TRBD1 (5 bases). The CDR3 length is 17 residues. Per the germline V gene, CDR1 is LGHNA and CDR2 is YNFKEQ. The ends were cut back, 3 bases at V and 0 bases at J, with 15 bases in the middle. The CDR3 nucleotides are TGTGCCAGCAGCCACGCCCCGGGGCCCAGCTCTGGAAACACCATATATTTT. Its translation: CASSHAPGPSSGNTIYF.

In its sample, this clonotype was seen many times. V usage is TRBV9 and J usage is TRBJ2-4, with D perhaps TRBD1 or TRBD2 (5 bases each). Germline CDR1 is SGDLS and CDR2 is YYNGEE. The CDR3 is 16 amino acids. Trimming removed 3 bases at V and 0 bases at J, with 13 bases between. The DNA of the CDR3 is TGTGCCAGCAGCGCAGAAGACGGGGCAGCCAAAAACATTCAGTACTTC. This encodes CASSAEDGAAKNIQYF.

This clonotype was picked up many times. This sequence joins TRBV20-1 and TRBJ2-2, with 7 bases that match TRBD2. CDR1 is DFQATT and CDR2 is SNEGSKA in the germline V gene (reference sequence). The CDR3 is 14 residues long. Trimming removed 6 bases from V and 0 bases from J; junction bases left unmatched: 4. In nucleotides, the CDR3 is TGCAGTGCCCATCGGGGGGCGAACACCGGGGAGCTGTTTTTT. Amino acids: CSAHRGANTGELFF.

This chain uses TRBV20-1 with TRBJ1-1; the D is unclear. The germline V gene encodes CDR1 DFQATT and CDR2 SNEGSKA (reference sequence). Trimming removed 6 bases at V and 14 bases at J, with 22 bases between. CDR3 length: 12 amino acids. The CDR3 DNA is TGCAGTGCCCTTGTGGGCAGCACTGAAGAGTTCTTT. Translated: CSALVGSTEEFF.

The sample holds many counts of this clonotype. V gene TRBV12-3 or TRBV12-4 combines with J gene TRBJ2-7; D is ambiguous. V shed 6 bases and J shed 1 base, with 10 bases lying between them. This CDR3 has 13 amino acids. CDR3 region: CASRGFSSYEQYF. In nucleotides, the CDR3 is TGTGCCAGCAGGGGGTTTTCTTCCTACGAGCAGTACTTC.

Concerning this clonotype: This sequence may be a read error, since a much larger clone differs from it by one base. This chain links TRBV20-1 with TRBJ1-1, with D possibly matching TRBD1 (5 bases). Germline V lookup: CDR1 DFQATT, CDR2 SNEGSKA (reference sequence). The CDR3 covers 14 residues. The CDR3 loop is CSARADGQGTESFF. CDR3 DNA sequence: TGCAGTGCTAGAGCGGATGGCCAGGGCACTGAATCTTTCTTT.

This clonotype was recorded many times. The chain recombines TRBV11-2 with TRBJ2-3, with D perhaps given as TRBD1 or TRBD2 (6 bases each). Germline CDR1 is SGHAT and CDR2 is FQNNGV. V was pared by 5 bases and J by 2 bases, with 23 bases between. This CDR3 comprises 18 residues. CDR3: CASSEGGISSLFTDTQYF. The CDR3 DNA sequence: TGTGCCAGCAGCGAAGGGGGGATTTCTAGTTTGTTCACAGATACGCAGTATTTT.

The sample holds many counts of this clonotype. The rearrangement joins TRBV20-1 to TRBJ2-7; possible D gene TRBD2, 5 bases. The CDR3 totals 12 residues. Germline V gene sequence: CDR1 DFQATT, CDR2 SNEGSKA (reference sequence). Trimming removed 7 bases from V and 5 bases from J, with 15 bases in between. The CDR3 nucleotides read TGCAGTGGAGGGTGGGATAGAAACGAGCAGTACTTC. Protein: CSGGWDRNEQYF.

This clonotype was recorded a few times. The chain recombines TRBV9 with TRBJ2-1; TRBD2 aligns across 7 bases. The CDR3 runs 15 residues. Per germline, CDR1 SGDLS and CDR2 YYNGEE. The junction had 4 bases not matched to a gene; V was cut back by 0 bases and J by 4 bases. The CDR3 reads CASSVDPGGYNEQFF. CDR3 DNA: TGTGCCAGCAGCGTAGATCCGGGGGGTTACAATGAGCAGTTCTTC.

This clonotype was recorded at least ten times. The chain links TRBV29-1 to TRBJ2-1, with D unclear. With 5 bases removed from V and 7 bases from J, the gap between germline ends came to 6 bases. Germline CDR1 SQVTM, CDR2 ANQGSEA. The CDR3 length is 10 residues. The CDR3 is CSVLGNEQFF. For the CDR3, the DNA is TGCAGCGTTCTAGGGAATGAGCAGTTCTTC.